The 30 T cell receptor beta chains below were found in one sample sequenced in a study of CD8+CD57+ T cells in acquired aplastic anemia. Genomic DNA was employed as the template in profiling TCR beta VDJ and CDR3. TCRdb independently ran MiXCR on the reads; one entry per CDR3 protein. The sample lists approximately 50,000 distinct CDR3 sequences, about three quarters occurring once. Source material: sorted CD4+, CD8+, or CD8+CD57+ T cells (not recorded which) from PBMCs. These receptors were obtained from a human donor in good health, serving as a control.

This clonotype is medium-sized. J is TRBJ1-1 and V is TRBV19; 9 bases line up with TRBD1. Germline CDR1 LNHDA, CDR2 SQIVND (reference sequence). Losses at the gene ends were 5 bases for V and 0 bases for J; bases not matched to a gene: 1. The CDR3 contains 14 residues. CDR3 in DNA: TGTGCCAGTAGTGACAGGGGGGTGAACACTGAAGCTTTCTTT. Amino acid sequence: CASSDRGVNTEAFF.

This chain uses TRBV15 with TRBJ2-1; tentatively, D is TRBD2 (6 bases). The germline V gene has CDR1 LNHNV and CDR2 YYDKDF (reference sequence). This CDR3 comprises 16 residues. V lost 3 bases and J 0 bases, leaving 12 bases between the germline ends. DNA of the CDR3: TGTGCCACCAGCAGCTCAGGAGGGAGCTCCTACAATGAGCAGTTCTTC. Protein product: CATSSSGGSSYNEQFF.

This chain links TRBV24-1 with TRBJ1-3, with 7 bases identical to TRBD1. Germline CDR1 KGHDR, CDR2 SFDVKD. The CDR3 runs to 17 residues. V trimming: 5 bases; J trimming: 0 bases; junction bases outside the gene matches: 9. CDR3 sequence (DNA): TGTGCCACCAGTGGGACAGGTAACCCGTCCTCTGGAAACACCATATATTTT. Protein: CATSGTGNPSSGNTIYF.

This clonotype was picked up many times. The chain joins TRBV30 to TRBJ1-3; perhaps TRBD1 as D (5 bases). Germline values: CDR1 GTSNPN, CDR2 SVGIG (reference sequence). The V end was cut by 0 bases, the J end by 2 bases, with 5 bases between. The CDR3 has 13 residues. Here the CDR3 DNA reads TGTGCCTGGAGTGTAGGGGCTGGAAACACCATATATTTT. This translates into CAWSVGAGNTIYF.

On this clonotype: At one end the junction does not follow the germline gene, possibly because of a read error. The chain uses TRBV10-2 and TRBJ1-2, with D unclear. The germline CDR1 and CDR2 sequences are WSHSY and SAAADI. This CDR3 has 13 residues. The CDR3 DNA sequence: TGTGCCAGCAGACCCGAACGGGGCTATGGCTACACCTTC. Its protein is CASRPERGYGYTF.

Only a few counts were recorded for this clonotype. This chain uses TRBV19 with TRBJ1-1; 8 positions agree with TRBD1. J was trimmed by 4 bases and V by 4 bases; bases with no gene match: 2. The CDR3 is 13 residues long. From germline, CDR1 is LNHDA and CDR2 SQIVND (reference sequence). The CDR3 spells CASSRQGPTEAFF. CDR3 nucleotides: TGTGCCAGTAGTAGACAGGGGCCCACTGAAGCTTTCTTT.

This chain links TRBV19 with TRBJ1-4; possibly TRBD1 for D (6 bases). This CDR3 has 14 amino acids. Trimming removed 6 bases at V and 7 bases at J, with 15 bases between. Germline loops: CDR1 LNHDA, CDR2 SQIVND (reference sequence). CDR3 coding DNA: TGTGCCAGTAGCCTAGGGGGGAGTAGTGAAAAACTGTTTTTT. This sequence encodes CASSLGGSSEKLFF.

The rearrangement uses TRBV2 and TRBJ2-7; the match to TRBD1 covers 7 bases. Trimming removed 6 bases from V and 4 bases from J; junction bases left unmatched: 6. Germline loops: CDR1 SNHLY, CDR2 FYNNEI. This CDR3 region has 13 residues. The CDR3 protein is CASSGQARYEQYF. The CDR3 region has the DNA TGTGCCAGCAGCGGACAGGCCCGGTACGAGCAGTACTTC.

The V and J genes are TRBV29-1 and TRBJ2-3; TRBD2 aligns across 8 bases. Germline assignment: CDR1 SQVTM and CDR2 ANQGSEA. The CDR3 runs to 11 residues. V was clipped by 6 bases and J by 9 bases; unmatched bases: 5. The CDR3 protein is CSVEPSGTQYF. CDR3 in DNA: TGCAGCGTAGAACCTAGCGGGACGCAGTATTTT.

The rearrangement links TRBV14 to TRBJ2-7; 12 nucleotides match TRBD2. This CDR3 spans 15 amino acids. After removal of 3 bases from V and 6 bases from J, the junction contained 6 bases not matched to a gene. Germline CDR1 reads SGHDN; CDR2 reads FVKESK. The CDR3 is CASSQRTSGVVEQYF. The DNA of the CDR3 is TGTGCCAGCAGCCAGAGGACTAGCGGGGTAGTCGAGCAGTACTTC.

CDR3 sequence: CASSLSGKLFF. The DNA for the CDR3 is TGTGCCAGCAGCTTAAGTGGAAAACTGTTTTTT. The genes are TRBV7-3 and TRBJ1-4; D remains unclear. In germline, CDR1 is SGHTA, CDR2 FQGTGA. Trimming stripped 1 base from V and 10 bases from J, with 4 bases between. This CDR3 region has 11 residues.

The CDR3 reads CASSNIEEKGQPQHF. The CDR3 DNA is TGTGCCAGTAGCAACATCGAGGAGAAAGGTCAGCCCCAGCATTTT. The rearrangement uses TRBV19 and TRBJ1-5; no clear D. V was trimmed by 6 bases and J by 6 bases, leaving 18 bases between them. Germline assignment: CDR1 LNHDA and CDR2 SQIVND (reference sequence). The CDR3 covers 15 residues.

The V call is TRBV2, the J call TRBJ1-2, with a possible D match to TRBD1 (5 bases). V lost 5 bases and J lost 6, with 19 bases in between. The length of the CDR3 is 15 residues. Germline CDR1 reads SNHLY; CDR2 reads FYNNEI. CDR3 sequence: CASSLQGEGWHGYTF. The CDR3 nucleotides read TGTGCCAGCAGTCTCCAGGGAGAGGGCTGGCATGGCTACACCTTC.

This clonotype was found a few times. This chain joins TRBV15 and TRBJ2-5; D not resolved. CDR1 and CDR2 from the germline V gene are LNHNV and YYDKDF (reference sequence). V shed 4 bases and J shed 5 bases, with 5 bases lying between them. The CDR3 sequence is 11 residues long. The chain's CDR3 is CATSNRETQYF. The CDR3, as DNA: TGTGCCACCAGCAACCGTGAGACCCAGTACTTC.

A single count supports this clonotype. The chain joins TRBV7-2 to TRBJ2-7, with 7 bases lining up with TRBD2. The CDR3 length is 15 residues. Germline CDR1 is SGHTA and CDR2 is FQGNSA. V gave up 5 bases and J gave up 0 bases; unmatched junction bases: 7. Written as DNA, the CDR3 is TGTGCCAGCAGCACACAGCGGGGAATCTCCTACGAGCAGTACTTC. It yields the protein CASSTQRGISYEQYF.

The chain has TRBV2 and TRBJ1-1; D is uncertain. Germline V gives CDR1 SNHLY, CDR2 FYNNEI. Trimming removed 6 bases at V and 0 bases at J, with 8 bases between. The CDR3 is made up of 13 amino acids. The CDR3 DNA reads as TGTGCCAGCAGGGGTGGGCTGAACACTGAAGCTTTCTTT. Amino acid sequence: CASRGGLNTEAFF.

The rearrangement joins TRBV24-1 to TRBJ1-2; no clear D gene. Germline V gene data show CDR1 as KGHDR and CDR2 as SFDVKD. V was trimmed by 0 bases and J by 7 bases, leaving 5 bases between them. This CDR3 is built from 12 residues. In DNA, the CDR3 is TGTGCCACCAGTGATTTGAAGGGTGGCTACACCTTC. Its translation is CATSDLKGGYTF.

The chain has TRBV24-1 and TRBJ2-5, with TRBD1 matching 11 bases. The trim removed 11 bases at V and 1 base at J, leaving 5 bases unmatched. The germline V gene encodes CDR1 KGHDR and CDR2 SFDVKD. This CDR3 has 14 residues. The CDR3 sequence is CASGTGGTQETQYF. The DNA for the CDR3 is TGTGCCAGCGGGACAGGGGGTACCCAAGAGACCCAGTACTTC.

The V and J genes are TRBV15 and TRBJ1-2, with D perhaps matching TRBD1 (5 bases). CDR3 size: 14 residues. Germline V lookup: CDR1 LNHNV, CDR2 YYDKDF (reference sequence). The V gene lost 0 bases and the J gene lost 1 base, with 6 bases spanning the gap. Here the CDR3 reads CATSREGVNYGYTF. CDR3 DNA: TGTGCCACCAGCAGAGAAGGGGTTAACTATGGCTACACCTTC.

The chain combines TRBV7-9 with TRBJ1-5; weak D call: TRBD1 (6 bases). Germline CDR1 is SEHNR and CDR2 is FQNEAQ (reference sequence). CDR3 length: 12 amino acids. Deletions cut 8 bases from V and 3 bases from J, with 8 bases between. CDR3 amino acids: CASGGPNQPQHF. The CDR3 DNA sequence: TGTGCCAGCGGGGGGCCCAATCAGCCCCAGCATTTT.

CDR3 sequence reads: CASSLEGFGYTF. The CDR3 DNA sequence: TGTGCCAGCAGCTTAGAGGGGTTCGGCTACACCTTC. The chain is built from TRBV7-9 and TRBJ1-2, with TRBD1 as a possible D gene (5 bases). Per germline, CDR1 SEHNR and CDR2 FQNEAQ (reference sequence). CDR3 size: 12 residues. Trimming took off 1 base at V and 8 bases at J, with 8 bases between the two ends.

By frequency in the sample, this clonotype is medium-sized. The chain couples TRBV10-3 to TRBJ1-2; the D is unclear. V lost 0 bases and J lost 1, with 12 bases in between. Germline V gene lookup returns CDR1 ENHRY and CDR2 SYGVKD. The CDR3 contains 16 residues. The CDR3 loop reads CAISESAGADNYGYTF. CDR3 DNA: TGTGCCATCAGTGAGTCGGCAGGAGCCGATAACTATGGCTACACCTTC.

The chain couples TRBV4-2 to TRBJ1-5; D is uncertain. The CDR3 has 17 amino acids. V shed 0 bases and J shed 5 bases, with 17 bases lying between them. Germline-derived CDR1 and CDR2 are LGHNA and YNFKEQ. The CDR3 loop is CASSQDWAGRVDQPQHF. The DNA for the CDR3 is TGTGCCAGCAGCCAAGATTGGGCGGGCCGAGTCGATCAGCCCCAGCATTTT.

This clonotype was observed a handful of times. The chain recombines TRBV19 with TRBJ2-5; D might be TRBD2 (6 bases). Trimming left V 3 bases short and J 6 bases short, with 14 bases between. The CDR3 runs 14 residues. CDR1 is LNHDA, CDR2 SQIVND, per germline (reference sequence). The CDR3 protein is CASSIVGGAQTQYF. The CDR3 bases are TGTGCCAGTAGTATTGTAGGAGGGGCGCAGACCCAGTACTTC.

The rearrangement uses TRBV10-3 and TRBJ1-6; D gene unclear. Per germline, CDR1 ENHRY and CDR2 SYGVKD. The CDR3 has 14 amino acids. V lost 4 bases, J lost 8 bases, and 12 bases lay in between. The CDR3 loop is CAISGLNKDSPLHF. The CDR3 DNA reads as TGTGCCATCAGTGGACTTAACAAGGATTCACCCCTCCACTTT.

This rearrangement joins TRBV5-1 to TRBJ2-3; D is perhaps TRBD2 (6 bases). V was shortened by 4 bases and J by 2 bases, with 14 bases between the two germline ends. CDR3 length: 15 residues. Germline assignment: CDR1 SGHRS and CDR2 YFSETQ. CDR3 in amino acids: CASSGGSGPTDTQYF. The CDR3 DNA reads as TGCGCCAGCAGCGGAGGTAGCGGTCCCACAGATACGCAGTATTTT.

The chain carries TRBV7-9 and TRBJ2-3; TRBD2 agrees at 7 bases. J lost 4 bases, V lost 5 bases, and 6 bases had no gene match. Per the germline V gene, CDR1 is SEHNR and CDR2 is FQNEAQ (reference sequence). The CDR3 loop spans 14 amino acids. CDR3 coding DNA: TGTGCCAGCAGCGACGGACTAGGCGCAGATACGCAGTATTTT. Its protein product is CASSDGLGADTQYF. Filled out from reference TRBV7-9 and TRBJ2-3, the complete variable domain reads DTGVSQNPRHKITKRGQNVTFRCDPISEHNRLYWYRQTLGQGPEFLTYFQNEAQLEKSRLLSDRFSAERPKGSFSTLEIQRTEQGDSAMYLCASSDGLGADTQYFGPGTRLTVL.

This clonotype was counted between two and nine times. The CDR3: CSARRASGSNEQYF. DNA of the CDR3: TGCAGTGCTAGACGGGCTAGCGGGAGCAACGAGCAGTACTTC. This sequence joins TRBV20-1 and TRBJ2-7, with 10 bases matching TRBD2. This CDR3 spans 14 amino acids. The ends lost 2 bases at V and 5 bases at J; junction bases unmatched: 6. Germline V gives CDR1 DFQATT, CDR2 SNEGSKA (reference sequence).

Only one count was recorded for this clonotype. The V gene is TRBV29-1, the J gene TRBJ2-5; D could derive from TRBD1 or TRBD2 (5 bases each). V dropped 4 bases and J dropped 2 bases, with 11 bases sitting between them. Per germline, CDR1 SQVTM and CDR2 ANQGSEA. The CDR3 length is 13 residues. CDR3 sequence (DNA): TGCAGCGTTGTCGGGGCAGGGCAAGAGACCCAGTACTTC. It encodes CSVVGAGQETQYF.

The J gene is TRBJ1-2, the V gene TRBV19, with 10 bases identical to TRBD1. Germline V gene lookup returns CDR1 LNHDA and CDR2 SQIVND (reference sequence). The CDR3 loop spans 14 amino acids. The trim removed 8 bases at V and 2 bases at J, leaving 5 bases unmatched. CDR3: CASLGGQGNYGYTF. CDR3 nucleotides: TGTGCCAGTCTGGGGGGACAGGGGAACTATGGCTACACCTTC.